The rows below give T cell receptor beta chains drawn from one sample of a study of T cell repertoires in cytomegalovirus infection. TCRdb processed the reads anew with MiXCR; each CDR3 protein has one entry. The data contain approximately 550,000 distinct CDR3 sequences, 15% to 20% of them seen just once; the ten biggest clones take up roughly a quarter. Specimen: CD8+ T cells from PBMCs. The receptors were gathered from a human donor in good health (CMV status not recorded). Some clones in this sample may be carry-over from other donors' samples. CDR3s include the opening cysteine and the closing phenylalanine or tryptophan. D genes are given only for firm matches. Rows give clone size only sometimes, using once, few, many, or a class for an expanded clone.

v_call	clone_size	j_call	d_call	cdr3_nt	cdr3_aa
TRBV28	many	TRBJ2-3	TRBD2	TGTGCCAGCAGTTTCCTTGCTGAGCGGGAGGTTGTAGATACGCAGTATTTT	CASSFLAEREVVDTQYF
TRBV7-8	many	TRBJ1-2	-	TGTGCCAGCAGCTTCCACCAGGACGGTAACTATGGCTACACCTTC	CASSFHQDGNYGYTF
TRBV7-9	many	TRBJ1-6	-	TGTGCCAGCAGCGGACCGATAGATGGGACGGCCATTAATTCACCCCTCCACTTT	CASSGPIDGTAINSPLHF
TRBV6-2/TRBV6-3	many	TRBJ2-2	TRBD1	TGTGCCAGCACCAATCAGGGGGTCTTTCCGAACACCGGGGAGCTGTTTTTT	CASTNQGVFPNTGELFF
TRBV7-9	many	TRBJ2-1	-	TGTGCCAGCACCCTCGGGGGACGTGGGAGTGAGCAGTTCTTC	CASTLGGRGSEQFF
TRBV6-6	few	TRBJ2-3	-	TGTGCCAGCAGTTGGCTAGTCCCCCCCGGAGATACGCAGTATTTT	CASSWLVPPGDTQYF
TRBV7-9	many	TRBJ1-1	-	TGTGCCAGCAGCGATGCTAATCGGGTGGGTGACACTGAAGCTTTCTTT	CASSDANRVGDTEAFF
TRBV3-1	-	TRBJ2-2	TRBD1	TGTGCCAGCAGCGGACAGGGTTGGACCGGGGAGCTGTTTTTT	CASSGQGWTGELFF
TRBV9	-	TRBJ2-5	TRBD2	TGTGCCAGCAGCCTTGGGGCGGGGGGGCGAGAGACCCAGTACTTC	CASSLGAGGRETQYF
TRBV9	many	TRBJ1-5	-	TGTGCCAGCAGCCGTACGGCTGGTCAGCCCCAGCATTTT	CASSRTAGQPQHF
TRBV27	-	TRBJ2-2	-	TGTGCCAGCAGTTTATCATGGGGAAACACCGGGGAGCTGTTTTTT	CASSLSWGNTGELFF
TRBV11-2	many	TRBJ2-1	TRBD2	TGTGCCAGCAGCCCGGGACTAGCGGGACGAACCTACAATGAGCAGTTCTTC	CASSPGLAGRTYNEQFF
TRBV20-1	-	TRBJ2-7	TRBD2	TGCAGTGCTCGACCGCTAGCGGGGGGGACCTACGAGCAGTACTTC	CSARPLAGGTYEQYF
TRBV7-2	many	TRBJ1-5	TRBD1	TGTGCCAGCAGACCCGAGACAGGGGGCAGAGAGCCCCAGCATTTT	CASRPETGGREPQHF
TRBV19	many	TRBJ2-3	TRBD1	TGTGCCAGTAGCGAGAGACAGGGGGCTCGTGGCACAGATACGCAGTATTTT	CASSERQGARGTDTQYF
TRBV15	few	TRBJ2-1	TRBD1	TGTGCCACCAGCGAACCGAGACAGGGTATTAATGAGCAGTTCTTC	CATSEPRQGINEQFF
TRBV7-3	many	TRBJ2-1	-	TGTGCCAGCAGCATTACGCACAGCTCCTACAATGAGCAGTTCTTC	CASSITHSSYNEQFF
TRBV7-6	many	TRBJ1-1	-	TGTGCCAGCAGGGCGACAGGTTTCAATAGGAGAAACACTGAAGCTTTCTTT	CASRATGFNRRNTEAFF
TRBV7-3	-	TRBJ1-1	-	TGTGCCAGCAGATTAAGTAAGAGGTGGACACTTAACACTGAAGCTTTCTTT	CASRLSKRWTLNTEAFF
TRBV2	few	TRBJ1-1	-	TGTGCCAGAACAGACGGAATGAACACTGAAGCTTTCTTT	CARTDGMNTEAFF
TRBV19	-	TRBJ2-7	TRBD1	TGTGCCAGTAGTGCCCTGGACAGGTTGAGGGGCGAGCAGTACTTC	CASSALDRLRGEQYF
TRBV27	few	TRBJ1-2	TRBD1	TGTGCCAGCAGTTTATGGTCAGGGGGAAACTATGGCTACACCTTC	CASSLWSGGNYGYTF
TRBV14	few	TRBJ2-1	TRBD2	TGTGCCAGCAGGCACTGGACTAGCGGGGACAATGAGCAGTTCTTC	CASRHWTSGDNEQFF
TRBV3-1	-	TRBJ2-7	TRBD2	TGTGCCAGCAGCCAAGATGTACCCCCTTCTAGCGGGGGGAGATCACAAATCTACGAGCAGTACTTC	CASSQDVPPSSGGRSQIYEQYF
TRBV19	-	TRBJ1-1	-	TGTGCCAGTAGTGACTTTAGGACATCTGGGATGAACACTGAAGCTTTCTTT	CASSDFRTSGMNTEAFF
TRBV27	-	TRBJ1-6	-	TGTGCCAGCAGTTCCCTCTCCGTATTTGGAGGGCGCTCACCCCTCCACTTT	CASSSLSVFGGRSPLHF
TRBV10-3	few	TRBJ2-1	TRBD2	TGTGCCGTTAAAGGGACTAGCGGGAGCTCCTACAATGAGCAGTTCTTC	CAVKGTSGSSYNEQFF
TRBV28	few	TRBJ2-5	TRBD1	TGTGCCAGCAGACCGGACAGGCTCCAAGAGACCCAGTACTTC	CASRPDRLQETQYF
TRBV6-5	few	TRBJ2-7	TRBD2	TGTGCCAGCAGTTACTCGGGAGGGGAGAGGTCCTACGAGCAGTACTTC	CASSYSGGERSYEQYF
TRBV7-9	many	TRBJ2-7	TRBD2	TGTGCCAGCAGCTTAGGGGGGGGACTAGCGGGAAGATACGAGCAGTACTTC	CASSLGGGLAGRYEQYF
TRBV7-6	many	TRBJ2-2	-	TGTGCCAGCAAGAGAGACATAACGAACACCGGGGAGCTGTTTTTT	CASKRDITNTGELFF
TRBV7-3	many	TRBJ2-1	TRBD2	TGTGCCAGCAGCACTTCTAGCGGGGGGGGTTCCTACAATGAGCAGTTCTTC	CASSTSSGGGSYNEQFF
TRBV27	few	TRBJ1-2	-	TGTGCCAGCAGTCTATACAAGAACTATGGCTACACCTTC	CASSLYKNYGYTF
TRBV5-6	-	TRBJ1-2	TRBD1	TGTGCCAGCAGCTTGGCTTCCGGGACAGCCTATGGCTACACCTTC	CASSLASGTAYGYTF
TRBV20-1	few	TRBJ2-1	-	TGCAGTGCTAGGGACAGGAGGGGCAATGAGCAGTTCTTC	CSARDRRGNEQFF
TRBV5-5	many	TRBJ2-5	TRBD1	TGTGCCAGCAGCGTACACTTTAGACAGGGCATAGAGACCCAGTACTTC	CASSVHFRQGIETQYF
TRBV7-2	-	TRBJ1-5	TRBD1	TGTGCCAGCAGCTTGGCCGCGGACAGGGTGCGAGGGCCCAAGCATTTT	CASSLAADRVRGPKHF
TRBV5-1	-	TRBJ2-1	-	TGCGCCAGCACCCAGAGCCCGAATGAGCAGTTCTTC	CASTQSPNEQFF
TRBV7-9	-	TRBJ2-1	TRBD2	TGTGCCAGCAGCTTACTTTCTAGCGGGAGGCGCGGCTCCTACAATGAGCAGTTCTTC	CASSLLSSGRRGSYNEQFF
TRBV6-5	few	TRBJ2-3	-	TGTGCCAGCAGTTACTCACCCAGGGGTGCAGATACGCAGTATTTT	CASSYSPRGADTQYF
TRBV6-2/TRBV6-3	-	TRBJ2-3	-	TGTGCCAGCAGTTATATGGCGGGGCAAGATACGCAGTATTTT	CASSYMAGQDTQYF
TRBV27	many	TRBJ1-5	-	TGTGCCAGCAGTAAAGGCGGACAGATAATCAGGCAGCCCCAGCATTTT	CASSKGGQIIRQPQHF
TRBV28	many	TRBJ1-5	TRBD1	TGTGCCACAGTGGCCTCAGGACAGGGGAAGGTAGGCAATCAGCCCCAGCATTTT	CATVASGQGKVGNQPQHF
TRBV7-8	-	TRBJ1-4	-	TGTGCCAGCAGCGTGGGGACCCGTGATGAAAAACTGTTTTTT	CASSVGTRDEKLFF
TRBV7-6	-	TRBJ1-2	-	TGTGCCAGCAGAAAGGACGTCTATGGCTACACCTTC	CASRKDVYGYTF
TRBV27	-	TRBJ1-5	-	-	CASSSSTGDYNQPQHF
TRBV20-1	few	TRBJ1-5	-	TGCAGTGCTGAAGGACAGCATCGTAGCAATCAGCCCCAGCATTTT	CSAEGQHRSNQPQHF
TRBV11-2	few	TRBJ1-1	-	TGTGCCAGCAGCTTTTGGGACACTGTGAACACTGAAGCTTTCTTT	CASSFWDTVNTEAFF
TRBV7-9	many	TRBJ2-7	-	TGTGCCAGCAGTCCAAGGGGGGCTACGATCTACGAGCAGTACTTC	CASSPRGATIYEQYF
TRBV7-9	many	TRBJ2-1	TRBD2	TGTGCCGGAACTAGCGGGAGTGGGAATGAGCAGTTCTTC	CAGTSGSGNEQFF
TRBV7-6	many	TRBJ2-1	-	TGTGCCAGCAGCTTACAGCGGGCCGGCTATAGGGACAAGGGTGAGCAGTTCTTC	CASSLQRAGYRDKGEQFF
TRBV19	-	TRBJ2-2	TRBD2	TGTGCCAGTAGCCCCTCGGGGGGGCGTCCCGGGGAGCTGTTTTTT	CASSPSGGRPGELFF
TRBV6-5	-	TRBJ1-2	-	TGTGCCAGCACCAACTACGGGACCGGGTCCCCTTATGGCTACACCTTC	CASTNYGTGSPYGYTF
TRBV7-8	many	TRBJ2-7	-	TGTGCCAGCAGCTCCCCTCGTGAGCAGTACTTC	CASSSPREQYF
TRBV7-9	many	TRBJ2-5	TRBD1	TGTGCCAGCAGCGCGGGACAGGGAATTCTGGAGACCCAGTACTTC	CASSAGQGILETQYF
TRBV20-1	-	TRBJ2-2	TRBD2	TGCAGTGCTCCGGGGACAGGGGTCGGGACTAGCGGGAGAGTAAACACCGGGGAGCTGTTTTTT	CSAPGTGVGTSGRVNTGELFF
TRBV19	once	TRBJ2-7	TRBD1	TGTGCCAGTAGCGCCCGGGACAGGGTGACCTACGAGCAGTACTTC	CASSARDRVTYEQYF
TRBV7-3	many	TRBJ2-3	TRBD2	TGTGCCAGCAGCCCCTCCGGGACTAGCGGGAGGGTATTCACAGATACGCAGTATTTT	CASSPSGTSGRVFTDTQYF
TRBV7-3	many	TRBJ2-3	TRBD2	TGTGCCAGCAGCCCTAGAGGGAGCGGGGGTCTTACAGATACGCAGTATTTT	CASSPRGSGGLTDTQYF
TRBV7-4	many	TRBJ2-3	-	TGTGCCAGCAGCTTCCTCAGGGGGACTACATCAGATACGCAGTATTTT	CASSFLRGTTSDTQYF